Reported below is one T cell receptor beta chain. The sample comes from a study of early stage breast cancer tumors. V gave up 7 bases and J gave up 7 bases, with 25 bases separating them. This CDR3 comprises 16 residues. Per germline, CDR1 SGHVS and CDR2 FQNEAQ. Sequencing was performed with immunoSEQ multiplex PCR; in TCRdb, only in-frame clones are kept and a portion is missing. Of roughly 30,000 clones in the sample, 60% to 80% were seen once. This sequence was found in a person aged 40 to 50 with breast cancer. Material: blood. This sequence joins TRBV7-8 and TRBJ1-1; D perhaps matches TRBD1 (5 bases). The CDR3 region is CASKNYGRGYRGEAFF. The CDR3 coding sequence is TGTGCCAGCAAAAATTACGGACGGGGTTATAGGGGTGAAGCTTTCTTT.